Included here is one TCR beta chain sequence, with context. This record comes from a study of blood T cell repertoires in COVID-19. At the level of the study: COVID-19 samples from acute and convalescent phases originated in the United States, Italy and Spain.

The CDR3 extends over 13 amino acids. V shed 2 bases, J shed 6 bases, and the junction held 1 base outside the gene matches. Per germline, CDR1 LGHDT and CDR2 YNNKEL (reference sequence). Participants' own reports of clinical history determined their cohort assignment. As handled by the study authors: The assay estimated nucleated cells by amplifying reference gene primers. Assay used: immunoSEQ multiplex PCR; TCRdb lists only in-frame clones, some missing. The D gene and trimming were derived from the DNA, and the V and J assignments and clone size from that table. The table has 300,000 to 400,000 clones, 86% seen once.

V and J are TRBV3-1 (or the pseudogene TRBV3-2) and TRBJ1-5; 7 positions match TRBD1. The sample comprised PBMCs or T cells enriched from blood (not recorded which). The clonotype was recovered from a woman in her forties with acute COVID-19. CDR3 coding DNA: TGTGCCAGCAGCCAAACAGGGGTTCAGCCCCAGCATTTT. It translates to CASSQTGVQPQHF.